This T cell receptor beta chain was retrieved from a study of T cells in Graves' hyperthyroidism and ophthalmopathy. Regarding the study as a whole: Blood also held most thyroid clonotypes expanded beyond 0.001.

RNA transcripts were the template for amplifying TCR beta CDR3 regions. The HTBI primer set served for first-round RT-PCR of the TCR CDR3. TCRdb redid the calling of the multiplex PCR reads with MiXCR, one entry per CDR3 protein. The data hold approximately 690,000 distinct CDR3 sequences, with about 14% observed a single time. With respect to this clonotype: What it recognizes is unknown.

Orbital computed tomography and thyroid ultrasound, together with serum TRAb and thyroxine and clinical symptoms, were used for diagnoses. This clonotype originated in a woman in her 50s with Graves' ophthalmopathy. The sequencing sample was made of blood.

The CDR3: CASSQERDQVYEQYF. The DNA of the CDR3 is TGCGCCAGCAGCCAAGAACGGGATCAAGTCTACGAGCAGTACTTC. The V and J genes are TRBV4-3 and TRBJ2-7; tentatively, D is TRBD2 (5 bases). The germline V gene has CDR1 LGHNA and CDR2 YSLEER. The CDR3 totals 15 residues. V lost 0 bases and J lost 3, with 12 bases in between.